Presented here are 9 T cell receptor beta chains from one specimen sequenced in a study of identical twins. Via MiXCR, TCRdb re-called the 5' RACE reads, giving one row per CDR3 protein. Counted here are fewer than 450,000 distinct CDR3 sequences, around 9.7% occurring once; the ten biggest clones make up more than 8%. The sequenced material came from naive T cells sorted from blood. The receptor source for this set is a woman aged 45-65 years in good health.

This clonotype was observed a few times. This chain links TRBV6-5 with TRBJ2-3; 10 positions match TRBD2. Unmatched junction bases numbered 12, after V lost 5 bases and J lost 7 bases. Germline CDR1 is MNHEY and CDR2 is SVGAGI. The CDR3 extends over 16 amino acids. CDR3 loop: CASSTRLAGPRYTQYF. Here the CDR3 DNA reads TGTGCCAGCAGTACAAGACTAGCGGGTCCTCGGTATACGCAGTATTTT.

This clonotype was counted between two and nine times. The rearrangement links TRBV12-3 or TRBV12-4 to TRBJ2-3, with D unclear. Trimming shortened V by 3 bases and J by 6 bases, and 4 bases separated the two germline ends. There are 11 residues in the CDR3. The CDR3 coding sequence is TGTGCCAGCAGTTTCCACGATACGCAGTATTTT. Translation gives CASSFHDTQYF.

The V gene is TRBV12-3 or TRBV12-4, the J gene TRBJ1-5; D remains unclear. V was trimmed by 8 bases and J by 6 bases, leaving 11 bases between them. This CDR3 contains 12 residues. CDR3 sequence: CASQSGVQPQHF. CDR3 DNA: TGTGCCAGCCAAAGTGGGGTTCAGCCCCAGCATTTT.

This clonotype occurred many times. V usage is TRBV6-2 or TRBV6-3 and J usage is TRBJ2-7; no definite D call. CDR1 MNHEY and CDR2 SVGEGT come from the germline V gene. This CDR3 has 12 residues. The V end lost 0 bases, the J end lost 6 bases, and 6 bases lay between the germline ends. CDR3 in DNA: TGTGCCAGCAGTTACTCGATCGGCGAGCAGTACGTC. Translation: CASSYSIGEQYV.

The V and J genes are TRBV18 and TRBJ1-1; no firm D call. This CDR3 has 12 residues. With 3 bases removed from V and 6 bases from J, the gap between germline ends came to 8 bases. The germline V gene encodes CDR1 KGHSH and CDR2 LQKENI. CDR3 protein: CASSPFGAEAFF. The CDR3 coding sequence is TGTGCCAGCTCACCGTTCGGTGCTGAAGCTTTCTTT.

This clonotype was counted at least ten times. The chain couples TRBV20-1 to TRBJ2-5; no clear D. The CDR3 loop spans 11 amino acids. The V end lost 2 bases, the J end lost 4 bases, and 5 bases lay between the germline ends. Germline V gives CDR1 DFQATT, CDR2 SNEGSKA (reference sequence). CDR3 protein: CSARTGETQYF. As DNA, the CDR3 is TGCAGTGCTAGAACCGGAGAGACCCAGTACTTC.

There are a few counts of this clonotype. This chain uses TRBV29-1 with TRBJ2-1, with D perhaps TRBD2 (5 bases). Germline-derived CDR1 and CDR2 are SQVTM and ANQGSEA. The CDR3 contains 14 residues. With 6 bases removed from V and 3 bases from J, the gap between germline ends came to 15 bases. CDR3 residues: CSVRLHPLYNEQFF. The DNA for the CDR3 is TGCAGCGTAAGACTACACCCGCTCTACAATGAGCAGTTCTTC.

This chain connects TRBV7-2 to TRBJ2-5; D possibly uses TRBD1 or TRBD2 (5 bases each). Germline V CDR1 and CDR2: SGHTA, FQGNSA. The CDR3 length is 13 residues. V lost 5 bases and J lost 7, with 14 bases in between. The CDR3 region has the DNA TGTGCCAGCAGCAATAAGATTGGGGGGACCCAGTACTTC. Protein product: CASSNKIGGTQYF.

J is TRBJ1-1 and V is TRBV5-1; D might be TRBD1 (6 bases). The CDR3 extends over 16 amino acids. CDR1 is SGHRS, CDR2 YFSETQ, per germline. V was cut by 4 bases and J by 4 bases, with 20 bases left in between. CDR3 sequence reads: CASSPGPREGGTEAFF. The CDR3 bases are TGCGCCAGCAGCCCCGGACCCAGGGAAGGGGGCACTGAAGCTTTCTTT.